This T cell receptor beta chain is drawn from a study of blood T cell repertoires in COVID-19 (dated by TCRdb to the early 2020s). About the study as a whole: Collaborator samples came from the United States, Italy and Spain and covered acute and convalescent phases of COVID-19. The prospective study material was composed of cDNA or gDNA derived from T cells, B-cell-depleted T cells, or PBMCs. Subjects who had been exposed to COVID-19, were actively infected with it, or had recovered from it provided the deeply sampled blood TCRbeta repertoires that made up the dataset. The repertoires were made available in a free public database intended to serve as a resource for research on the immune response to SARS-CoV-2. The samples were drawn from the first 160 participants of the ongoing ImmuneRACE study and from 1,254 subjects provided by 6 global collaborators. Sample metadata almost always included a de-identified subject ID, COVID-19 status, age in years and sex. Where available, HLA class I and class II types were obtained from metadata supplied by the sample provider rather than from assay-based typing. Results the study describes overall, beyond this receptor: The amount of clinical and demographic metadata varied by source and participant and was provided uncurated.

TCRbeta CDR3 regions were amplified from genomic DNA using the immunoSEQ Assay, a bias-controlled multiplex PCR. In the original analysis: Within the assay, amplification of reference gene primers was used to estimate how many nucleated cells each sample contained. To quantify the absolute abundance of each unique TCRbeta CDR3 rearrangement, sequence reads were collapsed and filtered. For each sample, productive Simpson clonality was calculated as the square root of Simpson's diversity index over productive rearrangements. TCRdb carries this immuneACCESS record with in-frame sequences only. Its versions omit some clonotypes, under half of them owing to an unresolved V gene in the studies checked, with the rest unexplained. V and J calls and clone size are given by that table; D and trimming were obtained from the DNA. Across this sample there are about 180,000 clones, with roughly 87% seen only once. Less than 10% of the sample is held by the ten biggest clonotypes.

In the case of this clone: The antigen it recognizes is unknown. Base qualities were left out, and no much larger clone turns up one base away.

In Seattle, one collaborating source enrolled patients while the infection was active and tracked those patients longitudinally over the course of disease. Collaborating institutions collected whole blood in K2EDTA tubes following their own protocols. Collaborator samples were shipped for TCRbeta analysis as frozen whole blood, isolated PBMCs, or DNA extracted from either sample type. For this chain, trimming is 5 bases at the V end and 7 bases at the J end, and the number of junction bases without a gene match is 8. CDR1 and CDR2 were assigned from the germline V gene as MDHEN and SYDVKM. Counted from cysteine to phenylalanine, this CDR3 has 15 amino acids. The read is trimmed to its CDR3 DNA, 45 bases read in frame from base 1.

This sequence originates from a woman aged 70-85 years with COVID-19, enrolled during active disease. The sample taken for sequencing was peripheral blood. The chain couples TRBV28 to TRBJ1-6, with 7 middle bases fitting TRBD1. The CDR3 here reads CASSPPGQINSPLHF. The sequenced DNA: TGTGCCAGCAGTCCCCCGGGACAGATAAATTCACCCCTCCACTTT.